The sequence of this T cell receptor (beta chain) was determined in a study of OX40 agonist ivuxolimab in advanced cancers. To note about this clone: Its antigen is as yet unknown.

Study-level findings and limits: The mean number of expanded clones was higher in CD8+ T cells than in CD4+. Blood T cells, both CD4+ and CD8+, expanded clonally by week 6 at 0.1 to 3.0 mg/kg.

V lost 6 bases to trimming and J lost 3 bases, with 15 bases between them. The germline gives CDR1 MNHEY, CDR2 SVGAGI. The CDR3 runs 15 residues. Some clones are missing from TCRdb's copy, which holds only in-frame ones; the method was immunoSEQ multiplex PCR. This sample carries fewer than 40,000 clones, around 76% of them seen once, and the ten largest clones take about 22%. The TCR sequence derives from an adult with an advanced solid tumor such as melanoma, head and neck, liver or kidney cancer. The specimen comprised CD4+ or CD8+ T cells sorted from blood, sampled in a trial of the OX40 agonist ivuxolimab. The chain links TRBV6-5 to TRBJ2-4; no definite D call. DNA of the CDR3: TGTGCCAGCAGCTCTCTCTCAGGCGTCAAAAACATTCAGTACTTC. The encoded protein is CASSSLSGVKNIQYF.